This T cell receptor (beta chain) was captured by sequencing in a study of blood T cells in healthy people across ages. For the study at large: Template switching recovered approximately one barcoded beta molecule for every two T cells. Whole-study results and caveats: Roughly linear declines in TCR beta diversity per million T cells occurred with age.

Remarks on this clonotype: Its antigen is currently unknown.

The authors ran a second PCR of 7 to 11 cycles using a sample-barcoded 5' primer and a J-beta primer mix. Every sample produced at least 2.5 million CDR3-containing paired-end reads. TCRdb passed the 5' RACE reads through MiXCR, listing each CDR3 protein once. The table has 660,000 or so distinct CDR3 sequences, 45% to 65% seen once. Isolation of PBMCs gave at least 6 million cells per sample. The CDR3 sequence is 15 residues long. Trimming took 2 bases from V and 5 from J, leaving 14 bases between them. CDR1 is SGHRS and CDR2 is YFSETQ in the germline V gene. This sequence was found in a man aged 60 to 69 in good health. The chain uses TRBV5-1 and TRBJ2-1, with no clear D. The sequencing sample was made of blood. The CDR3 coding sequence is TGCGCCAGCAGCTTTGTGGTGGGCCTGGACAATGAGCAGTTCTTC. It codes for CASSFVVGLDNEQFF.